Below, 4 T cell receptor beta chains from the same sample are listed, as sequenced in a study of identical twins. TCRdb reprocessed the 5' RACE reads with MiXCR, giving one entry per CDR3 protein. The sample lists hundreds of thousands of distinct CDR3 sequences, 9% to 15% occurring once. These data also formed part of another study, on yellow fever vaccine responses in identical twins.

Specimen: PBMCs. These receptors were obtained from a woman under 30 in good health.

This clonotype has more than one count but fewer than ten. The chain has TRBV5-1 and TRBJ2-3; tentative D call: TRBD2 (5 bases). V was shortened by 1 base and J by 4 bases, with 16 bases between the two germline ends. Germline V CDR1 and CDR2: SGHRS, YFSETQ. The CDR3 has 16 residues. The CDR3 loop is CASSLSTDSESDTQYF. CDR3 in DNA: TGCGCCAGCAGCTTGAGTACGGATAGCGAATCAGATACGCAGTATTTT.

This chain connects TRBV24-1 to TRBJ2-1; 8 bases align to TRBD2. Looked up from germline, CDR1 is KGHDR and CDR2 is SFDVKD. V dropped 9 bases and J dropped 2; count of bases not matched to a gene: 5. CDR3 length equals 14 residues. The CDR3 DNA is TGTGCCACCGCCGGGAGGGACGCCTACAATGAGCAGTTCTTC. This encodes CATAGRDAYNEQFF.

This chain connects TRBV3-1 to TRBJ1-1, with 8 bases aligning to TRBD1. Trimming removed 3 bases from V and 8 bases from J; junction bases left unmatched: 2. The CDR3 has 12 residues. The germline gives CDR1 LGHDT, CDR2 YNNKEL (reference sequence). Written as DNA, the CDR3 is TGTGCCAGCAGCCAGAGGACAGGGGAAGCTTTCTTT. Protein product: CASSQRTGEAFF.

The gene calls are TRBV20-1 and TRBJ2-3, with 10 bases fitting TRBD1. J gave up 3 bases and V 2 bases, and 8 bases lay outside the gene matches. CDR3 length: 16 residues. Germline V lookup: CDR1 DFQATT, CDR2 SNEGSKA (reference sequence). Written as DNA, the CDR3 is TGCAGTGCTAGACTGGCGCCGGGACAGGGGACAGATACGCAGTATTTT. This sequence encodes CSARLAPGQGTDTQYF.